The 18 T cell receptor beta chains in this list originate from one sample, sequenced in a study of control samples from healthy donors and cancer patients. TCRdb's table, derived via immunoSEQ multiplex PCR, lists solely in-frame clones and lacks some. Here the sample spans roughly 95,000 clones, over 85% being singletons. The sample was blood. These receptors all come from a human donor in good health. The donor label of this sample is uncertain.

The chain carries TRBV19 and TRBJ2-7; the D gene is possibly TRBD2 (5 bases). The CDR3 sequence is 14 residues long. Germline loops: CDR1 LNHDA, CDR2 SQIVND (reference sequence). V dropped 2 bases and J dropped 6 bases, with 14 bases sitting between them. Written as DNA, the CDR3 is TGTGCCAGTAGTATATCCGGGATGACCTCCGAGCAGTACTTC. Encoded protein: CASSISGMTSEQYF.

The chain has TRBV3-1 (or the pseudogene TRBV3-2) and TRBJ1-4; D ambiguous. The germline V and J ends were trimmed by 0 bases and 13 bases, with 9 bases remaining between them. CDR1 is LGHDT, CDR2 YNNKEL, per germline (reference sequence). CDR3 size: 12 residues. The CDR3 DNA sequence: TGTGCCAGCAGCCAAGAAGGTAGAGGACTGTTTTTT. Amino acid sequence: CASSQEGRGLFF.

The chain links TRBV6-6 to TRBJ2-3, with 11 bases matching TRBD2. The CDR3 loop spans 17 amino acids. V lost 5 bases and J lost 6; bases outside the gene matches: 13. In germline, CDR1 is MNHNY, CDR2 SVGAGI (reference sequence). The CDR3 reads CASSPERLAGLGDTQYF. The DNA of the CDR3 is TGTGCCAGCAGTCCCGAAAGACTAGCGGGGCTCGGGGATACGCAGTATTTT.

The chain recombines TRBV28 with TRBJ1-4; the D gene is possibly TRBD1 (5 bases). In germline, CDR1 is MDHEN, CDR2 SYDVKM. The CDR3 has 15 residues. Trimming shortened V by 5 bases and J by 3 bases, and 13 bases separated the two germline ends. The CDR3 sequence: CASSIPQGSNEKLFF. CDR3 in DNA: TGTGCCAGCAGTATACCTCAGGGATCTAATGAAAAACTGTTTTTT.

The CDR3 region is CASSLEDGTYNEQFF. The CDR3 DNA reads as TGCGCCAGCAGCCTGGAGGACGGAACTTACAATGAGCAGTTCTTC. The chain joins TRBV5-1 to TRBJ2-1; D may be TRBD2 (5 bases). The V and J ends lost 4 bases and 4 bases respectively, with 15 bases between them. This CDR3 region has 15 residues. The germline V gene encodes CDR1 SGHRS and CDR2 YFSETQ. The variable domain in full, with the rest retrieved from reference TRBV5-1 and TRBJ2-1, is KAGVTQTPRYLIKTRGQQVTLSCSPISGHRSVSWYQQTPGQGLQFLFEYFSETQRNKGNFPGRFSGRQFSNSRSEMNVSTLELGDSALYLCASSLEDGTYNEQFFGPGTRLTVL.

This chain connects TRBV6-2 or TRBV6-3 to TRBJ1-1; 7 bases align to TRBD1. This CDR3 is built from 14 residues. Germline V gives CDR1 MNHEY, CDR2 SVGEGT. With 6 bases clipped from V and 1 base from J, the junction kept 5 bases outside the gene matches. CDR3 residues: CASSDRQGNTEAFF. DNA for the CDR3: TGTGCCAGCAGCGATCGACAGGGGAACACTGAAGCTTTCTTT.

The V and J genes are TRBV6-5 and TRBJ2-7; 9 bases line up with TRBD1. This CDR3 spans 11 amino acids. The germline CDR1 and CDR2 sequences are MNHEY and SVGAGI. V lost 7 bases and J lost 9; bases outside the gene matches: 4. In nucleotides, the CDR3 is TGTGCCAGCAAAACAGGGGGCGCGCAGTACTTC. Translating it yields CASKTGGAQYF.

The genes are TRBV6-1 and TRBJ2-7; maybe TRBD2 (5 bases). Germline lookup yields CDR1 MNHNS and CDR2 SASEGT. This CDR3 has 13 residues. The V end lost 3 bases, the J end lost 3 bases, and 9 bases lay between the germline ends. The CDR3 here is CASSEGRYYEQYV. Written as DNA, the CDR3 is TGTGCCAGCAGTGAGGGGAGATACTACGAGCAGTACGTC.

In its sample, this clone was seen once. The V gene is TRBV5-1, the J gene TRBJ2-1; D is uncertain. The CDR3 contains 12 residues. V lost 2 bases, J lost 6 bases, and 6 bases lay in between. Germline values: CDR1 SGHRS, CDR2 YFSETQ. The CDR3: CASSFNINEQFF. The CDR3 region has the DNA TGCGCCAGCAGCTTCAATATCAATGAGCAGTTCTTC.

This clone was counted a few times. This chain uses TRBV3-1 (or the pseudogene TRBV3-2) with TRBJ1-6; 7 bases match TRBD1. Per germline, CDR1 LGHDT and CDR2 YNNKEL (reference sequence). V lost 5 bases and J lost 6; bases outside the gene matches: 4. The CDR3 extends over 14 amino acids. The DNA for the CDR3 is TGTGCCAGCAGCGACAGGGCGGGTAATTCACCCCTCCACTTT. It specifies CASSDRAGNSPLHF.

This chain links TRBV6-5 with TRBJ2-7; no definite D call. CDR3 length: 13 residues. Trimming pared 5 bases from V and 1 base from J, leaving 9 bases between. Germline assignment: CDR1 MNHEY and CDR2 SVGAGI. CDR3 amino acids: CASSNQASYEQYV. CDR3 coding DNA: TGTGCCAGCAGTAATCAAGCGTCCTACGAGCAGTACGTC.

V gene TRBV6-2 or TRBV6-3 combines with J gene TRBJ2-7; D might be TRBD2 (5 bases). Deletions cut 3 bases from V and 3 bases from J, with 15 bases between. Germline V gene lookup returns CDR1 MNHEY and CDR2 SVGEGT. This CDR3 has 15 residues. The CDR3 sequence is CASSYSPAGIYEQYF. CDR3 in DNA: TGTGCCAGCAGTTATTCCCCGGCCGGGATCTACGAGCAGTACTTC.

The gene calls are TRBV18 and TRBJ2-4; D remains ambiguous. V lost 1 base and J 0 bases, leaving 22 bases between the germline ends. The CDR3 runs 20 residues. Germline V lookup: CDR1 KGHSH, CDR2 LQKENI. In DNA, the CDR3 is TGTGCCAGCTCACCACTCCTAGTCGGATCGGCAGCTCTAGCCAAAAACATTCAGTACTTC. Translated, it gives CASSPLLVGSAALAKNIQYF.

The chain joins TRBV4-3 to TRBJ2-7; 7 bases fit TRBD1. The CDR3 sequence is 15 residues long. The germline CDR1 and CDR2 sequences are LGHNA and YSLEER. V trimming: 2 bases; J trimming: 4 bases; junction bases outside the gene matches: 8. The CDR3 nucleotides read TGCGCCAGCAGCCAAAATCTGGGACAGCCATACGAGCAGTACGTC. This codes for CASSQNLGQPYEQYV.

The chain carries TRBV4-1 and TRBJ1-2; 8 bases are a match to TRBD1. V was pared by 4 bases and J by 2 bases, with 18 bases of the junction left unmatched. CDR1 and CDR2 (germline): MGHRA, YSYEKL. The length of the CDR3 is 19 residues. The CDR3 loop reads CASSLSWSQGAIPNYGYTF. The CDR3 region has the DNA TGCGCCAGCAGCCTAAGTTGGTCCCAGGGGGCAATTCCCAACTATGGCTACACCTTC.

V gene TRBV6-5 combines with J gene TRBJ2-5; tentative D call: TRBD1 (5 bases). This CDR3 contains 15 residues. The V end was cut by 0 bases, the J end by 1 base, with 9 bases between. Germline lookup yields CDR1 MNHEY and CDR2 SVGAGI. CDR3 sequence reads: CASSYSTVRQETQYF. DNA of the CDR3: TGTGCCAGCAGTTACTCGACAGTGCGCCAAGAGACCCAGTACTTC.

CDR3 DNA sequence: TGTGCCAGCACCCGGGAGAGCTCCTACAATGAGCAGTTCTTC. Translated, it gives CASTRESSYNEQFF. This chain connects TRBV6-5 to TRBJ2-1; a weak D match, TRBD2 (6 bases). V was shortened by 7 bases and J by 0 bases, with 10 bases between the two germline ends. Germline lookup yields CDR1 MNHEY and CDR2 SVGAGI. The CDR3 is 14 residues long.

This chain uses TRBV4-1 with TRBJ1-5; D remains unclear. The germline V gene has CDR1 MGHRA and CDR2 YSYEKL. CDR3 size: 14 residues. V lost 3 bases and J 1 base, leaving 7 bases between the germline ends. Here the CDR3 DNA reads TGCGCCAGCAGCCAGCCGGAAAGCAATCAGCCCCAGCATTTT. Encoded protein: CASSQPESNQPQHF.